A selection of T cell receptor beta chains follows, all from one sample in a study of blood T cell repertoires in COVID-19. TCRdb's copy holds only in-frame clones and misses some; the assay was immunoSEQ multiplex PCR. Here the sample spans about 480,000 clones, about 91% being singletons. Material for sequencing was peripheral blood. Receptors were obtained from a man between 18 and 29 years old with COVID-19, enrolled during active disease. Both conserved end residues are part of each CDR3. Fields, in order: V gene, clone size, J gene, D gene, CDR3 protein, CDR3 DNA. The D gene is left open where the match is weak. The size of a clone is reported for some rows only, either as once, few or many, or as a class for expanded clones.

TRBV28	.	TRBJ1-1	TRBD1	CASSSQGLNTEAFF	TGTGCCAGCAGTTCACAGGGGCTGAACACTGAAGCTTTCTTT
TRBV2	.	TRBJ2-7	TRBD2	CASSEARLAGVQDEQYF	TGTGCCAGCAGTGAAGCGCGGCTAGCGGGAGTTCAGGACGAGCAGTACTTC
TRBV9	.	TRBJ1-2	TRBD1	CASSTATGANYGYTF	TGTGCCAGCAGCACTGCGACAGGGGCTAACTATGGCTACACCTTC
TRBV6-6	once	TRBJ2-1	TRBD2	CASSYTSGPSYNEQFF	TGTGCCAGCAGTTACACTAGCGGGCCTTCCTACAATGAGCAGTTCTTC
TRBV18	.	TRBJ1-6	TRBD1	CASSTDRGPFSPLHF	TGTGCCAGCTCAACGGACAGGGGTCCGTTTTCACCCCTCCACTTT
TRBV28	.	TRBJ1-5	TRBD1	CASSSQGANNQPQHF	TGTGCCAGCAGTTCCCAGGGGGCGAACAATCAGCCCCAGCATTTT
TRBV5-1	.	TRBJ2-5	.	CASSLTGDYQETQYF	TGCGCCAGCAGCTTGACCGGAGATTACCAAGAGACCCAGTACTTC
TRBV6-5	.	TRBJ2-7	TRBD2	CASSTLGGSYEQYF	TGTGCCAGCAGTACCTTAGGCGGGAGCTACGAGCAGTACTTC
TRBV7-9	.	TRBJ2-1	TRBD2	CASSTVGTSGRAWSSYNEQFF	TGTGCCAGCAGCACAGTGGGGACTAGCGGGAGGGCCTGGAGCTCCTACAATGAGCAGTTCTTC
TRBV2	.	TRBJ1-6	.	CASRVRVGAPLHF	TGTGCCAGCAGGGTCAGGGTTGGGGCACCCCTCCACTTT
TRBV7-9	.	TRBJ2-7	TRBD2	CASSPMPRGGRLVYEQYF	TGTGCCAGCAGCCCAATGCCGCGGGGGGGCCGGTTGGTCTACGAGCAGTACTTC
TRBV2	.	TRBJ1-2	.	CASSPTYGYTF	TGTGCCAGCAGTCCAACTTATGGCTACACCTTC
TRBV7-3	.	TRBJ1-2	TRBD1	CASSLNRGSSGYTF	TGTGCCAGCAGCTTAAACAGGGGGAGCTCTGGCTACACCTTC
TRBV5-1	.	TRBJ1-5	TRBD1	CASSLTGTGNQPQHF	TGCGCCAGCAGCTTGACCGGGACAGGGAATCAGCCCCAGCATTTT
TRBV19	.	TRBJ2-7	TRBD2	CASSIGLAGDEQYF	TGTGCCAGTAGTATAGGTCTAGCGGGAGACGAGCAGTACTTC